These 10 T cell receptor beta chains came from one sample sequenced in a study of T cells after yellow fever vaccination. One entry per CDR3 protein results from TCRdb running MiXCR on the 5' RACE reads. Found here are approximately 250,000 distinct CDR3 sequences, about 3.9% of them singletons; the top ten hold over 15%. This material consisted of PBMCs, taken 15 days after the yellow fever booster vaccination. Source of these receptors: a man between 18 and 29 years old who received the YFV17D yellow fever vaccine.

The sample holds many counts of this clonotype. The chain carries TRBV6-6 and TRBJ1-1; TRBD1 matches 7 bases. This CDR3 comprises 16 residues. V trimming: 6 bases; J trimming: 2 bases; junction bases outside the gene matches: 12. Germline CDR1 is MNHNY and CDR2 is SVGAGI (reference sequence). For the CDR3, the DNA is TGTGCCAGCAGCCCTGCAGGGGGTGTGGGAAACACTGAAGCTTTCTTT. Protein: CASSPAGGVGNTEAFF.

V usage is TRBV4-3 and J usage is TRBJ2-7; D may be TRBD1 (7 bases). Germline loops: CDR1 LGHNA, CDR2 YSLEER. The CDR3 is 14 amino acids. Trimming left V 1 base short and J 1 base short, with 8 bases between. The CDR3 loop is CASSQAGGSYEQYF. CDR3 DNA: TGCGCCAGCAGCCAAGCAGGGGGGTCCTACGAGCAGTACTTC.

At least ten counts were recorded for this clonotype. The V and J genes are TRBV10-3 and TRBJ1-2; 9 nucleotides agree with TRBD1. CDR1 is ENHRY and CDR2 is SYGVKD in the germline V gene. The CDR3 runs to 18 residues. V shed 6 bases and J 6 bases; nucleotides not matched to a gene: 20. The CDR3 spells CAISPSNRGRGSSHGYTF. CDR3 nucleotide sequence: TGTGCCATCAGCCCGAGCAACAGGGGGCGCGGGTCGAGCCATGGCTACACCTTC.

The gene calls are TRBV5-1 and TRBJ2-5; D is perhaps TRBD1 (5 bases). This CDR3 region has 15 residues. V was cut by 3 bases and J by 5 bases, with 17 bases left in between. From germline, CDR1 is SGHRS and CDR2 YFSETQ. CDR3 nucleotide sequence: TGCGCCAGCAGCTCACAGACCAGGGTATCCGAGACCCAGTACTTC. This sequence encodes CASSSQTRVSETQYF. Full variable domain (remainder filled in from reference TRBV5-1 and TRBJ2-5): KAGVTQTPRYLIKTRGQQVTLSCSPISGHRSVSWYQQTPGQGLQFLFEYFSETQRNKGNFPGRFSGRQFSNSRSEMNVSTLELGDSALYLCASSSQTRVSETQYFGPGTRLLVL.

This clonotype was recorded many times. The V call is TRBV20-1, the J call TRBJ2-3; either TRBD1 or TRBD2 may supply D (5 bases each). This CDR3 region has 14 residues. The germline CDR1 and CDR2 sequences are DFQATT and SNEGSKA (reference sequence). Trimming shortened V by 6 bases and J by 6 bases, and 19 bases separated the two germline ends. CDR3 region: CSAPLEGTWDTQYF. In DNA, the CDR3 is TGCAGTGCGCCGCTCGAGGGGACGTGGGATACGCAGTATTTT.

This clonotype showed up just a few times. The chain combines TRBV7-8 with TRBJ1-2; possible D gene TRBD1, 6 bases. This CDR3 comprises 16 residues. With 5 bases removed from V and 4 bases from J, the gap between germline ends came to 20 bases. CDR1 and CDR2 from the germline V gene are SGHVS and FQNEAQ. The CDR3 sequence is CASSPGAGAGSYGYTF. For the CDR3, the DNA is TGTGCCAGCAGCCCAGGGGCGGGGGCAGGTAGCTATGGCTACACCTTC.

This clonotype was detected ten times or more. J is TRBJ2-4 and V is TRBV2, with a weak D call TRBD2 (6 bases). There are 14 residues in the CDR3. V gave up 4 bases and J gave up 6 bases, with 13 bases separating them. Germline V gene data show CDR1 as SNHLY and CDR2 as FYNNEI. The CDR3 DNA reads as TGTGCCAGCAGTGGTGGAGGGCTAGGAAACATTCAGTACTTC. This codes for CASSGGGLGNIQYF.

This clonotype was found many times. J is TRBJ1-2 and V is TRBV10-1, with 7 bases that match TRBD1. J gave up 3 bases and V 5 bases, and 6 bases lay outside the gene matches. CDR3 length: 14 residues. The germline V gene has CDR1 WNHNN and CDR2 SYGVQD (reference sequence). The CDR3 loop is CASSPGQSDYGYTF. The CDR3 DNA follows: TGCGCCAGCAGTCCGGGACAGAGCGACTATGGCTACACCTTC.

Ten or more counts support this clonotype. V and J are TRBV7-8 and TRBJ2-1; a possible D gene is TRBD2 (6 bases). Trimming cost V 1 base and J 0 bases, with 10 bases left between them. The length of the CDR3 is 16 residues. Germline V lookup: CDR1 SGHVS, CDR2 FQNEAQ. This CDR3 reads CASSLGLAYSYNEQFF. CDR3 DNA: TGTGCCAGCAGCTTAGGTCTAGCGTACTCCTACAATGAGCAGTTCTTC.

This clonotype was picked up many times. This chain connects TRBV5-1 to TRBJ1-1; weak D call: TRBD1 (6 bases). CDR1 is SGHRS, CDR2 YFSETQ, per germline. The CDR3 runs 13 residues. Trimming pared 6 bases from V and 1 base from J, leaving 10 bases between. CDR3: CASKVQGNTEAFF. CDR3 coding DNA: TGCGCCAGCAAGGTACAGGGGAACACTGAAGCTTTCTTT. The full variable domain, its missing parts supplied by reference TRBV5-1 and TRBJ1-1, is KAGVTQTPRYLIKTRGQQVTLSCSPISGHRSVSWYQQTPGQGLQFLFEYFSETQRNKGNFPGRFSGRQFSNSRSEMNVSTLELGDSALYLCASKVQGNTEAFFGQGTRLTVV.